The sequence of this T cell receptor (beta chain) was determined in a study of tumor and adjacent non-tumor tissue in lung cancer. No cell sorting was done before RNA was extracted from the tissue. Donors were chemotherapy-naive, newly diagnosed lung cancer surgical patients in China, August–late 2014. A word on this clonotype: The junction differs from germline at one of its ends, possibly a read error.

Per germline, CDR1 MGHRA and CDR2 YSYEKL. The CDR3 consists of 16 residues. Three rounds of nested PCR, following a modified ARM-PCR protocol, produced the TCRbeta library. TCRdb called the multiplex PCR reads again in MiXCR, with one record for every CDR3 protein. The table shows about 75,000 distinct CDR3 sequences, with 60% to 80% occurring only once. The sequenced sample was lung tumor tissue. The receptor's source is a woman aged 45-65 years with non-small cell lung cancer. The V gene is TRBV4-1, the J gene TRBJ2-2; a weak D match, TRBD2 (5 bases). Here the CDR3 DNA reads TGTGCCAGCAGCCAAGTAGGAGGTCTAGTGACCGGGGAGCTGTTTTTT. It yields the protein CASSQVGGLVTGELFF.